One and the same sample provided the 11 T cell receptor beta chains below, sequenced in a study of OX40 agonist ivuxolimab in advanced cancers. The data were produced by immunoSEQ multiplex PCR, yet TCRdb's version contains in-frame clones alone and is incomplete. The data hold more than 75,000 clones, with 75% to 90% observed a single time. This specimen was CD4+ or CD8+ T cells sorted from blood, taken in a trial of the OX40 agonist ivuxolimab. The source is an adult with an advanced solid tumor such as melanoma, head and neck, liver or kidney cancer.

The rearrangement links TRBV4-3 to TRBJ1-4; no firm D call. CDR3 length: 14 residues. The germline V and J ends were trimmed by 4 bases and 6 bases, with 12 bases remaining between them. Germline values: CDR1 LGHNA, CDR2 YSLEER. The CDR3 DNA is TGCGCCAGCAGCCGCTCCGGACGCGATGAAAAACTGTTTTTT. It translates to CASSRSGRDEKLFF.

The chain employs TRBV2 and TRBJ2-7; 8 bases are shared with TRBD1. Germline-derived CDR1 and CDR2 are SNHLY and FYNNEI. The V and J ends lost 4 bases and 5 bases, in that order; junction bases with no gene match: 19. CDR3 length: 18 amino acids. This CDR3 is CASSVYMDRVAVRNEQYF. DNA for the CDR3: TGTGCCAGCAGTGTGTACATGGACAGGGTTGCGGTTAGAAACGAGCAGTACTTC.

There are a few counts of this clone. The V and J genes are TRBV28 and TRBJ1-5; D remains unclear. V was shortened by 6 bases and J by 5 bases, with 11 bases between the two germline ends. The V gene's germline CDR1 is MDHEN and CDR2 SYDVKM. This CDR3 spans 13 amino acids. CDR3 residues: CASSPLKDQPQHF. In DNA form, the CDR3 reads TGTGCCAGCAGCCCATTAAAAGATCAGCCCCAGCATTTT.

V is TRBV18 and J is TRBJ2-3, with D possibly called TRBD1 or TRBD2 (5 bases each). The length of the CDR3 is 14 residues. In germline, CDR1 is KGHSH, CDR2 LQKENI. V shed 3 bases and J shed 4 bases, with 11 bases lying between them. The CDR3 loop reads CASSPTSGPDTQYF. CDR3 nucleotide sequence: TGTGCCAGCTCACCCACATCGGGGCCAGATACGCAGTATTTT.

The gene calls are TRBV10-3 and TRBJ1-5; 7 nucleotides match TRBD1. Germline-derived CDR1 and CDR2 are ENHRY and SYGVKD. CDR3 length equals 13 residues. V lost 4 bases, J lost 5 bases, and 2 bases stayed unmatched. The CDR3 spells CAISGDRDQPQHF. For the CDR3, the DNA is TGTGCCATCAGTGGAGACAGGGATCAGCCCCAGCATTTT.

This clone came up once. The CDR3 loop reads CASSPPGLAGTGTGELFF. The CDR3 coding sequence is TGTGCCAGCTCACCACCGGGACTAGCGGGGACAGGCACCGGGGAGCTGTTTTTT. The chain recombines TRBV18 with TRBJ2-2; 13 nucleotides align to TRBD2. This CDR3 contains 18 residues. The trim removed 0 bases at V and 4 bases at J, leaving 5 bases unmatched. CDR1 is KGHSH, CDR2 LQKENI, per germline.

The CDR3 DNA reads TGTGCCAGCAGCTTGGTAGGGACAGCCGCCTACGAGCAGTACTTC. Translating gives CASSLVGTAAYEQYF. The J gene is TRBJ2-7, the V gene TRBV5-8, with 7 bases fitting TRBD1. CDR1 and CDR2 from the germline V gene are SGHTS and YDEGEE. This CDR3 is 15 amino acids long. The V gene end was trimmed by 0 bases and the J gene end by 2 bases; junction bases not matched to a gene: 5. Full variable domain (missing parts from reference TRBV5-8 and TRBJ2-7): EAGVTQSPTHLIKTRGQQATLRCSPISGHTSVYWYQQALGLGLQFLLWYDEGEERNRGNFPPRFSGRQFPNYSSELNVNALELEDSALYLCASSLVGTAAYEQYFGPGTRLTVT.

The CDR3 loop reads CASSISLNTGELFF. The CDR3 DNA is TGCGCCAGCAGTATCAGCCTGAACACCGGGGAGCTGTTTTTT. This chain uses TRBV4-3 with TRBJ2-2; no clear D. The CDR3 covers 14 residues. The germline V gene encodes CDR1 LGHNA and CDR2 YSLEER. V lost 6 bases, J lost 1 base, and 9 bases lay in between.

This clone appeared a few times. The chain joins TRBV6-1 to TRBJ2-7, with unresolved D. The CDR3 spans 12 residues. V was shortened by 7 bases and J by 1 base, with 8 bases between the two germline ends. Germline-derived CDR1 and CDR2 are MNHNS and SASEGT. The DNA of the CDR3 is TGTGCCAGCACGGGCCCTTCCTACGAGCAGTACTTC. It encodes CASTGPSYEQYF.

The V call is TRBV6-6, the J call TRBJ1-1; D ambiguous. The CDR3 has 12 residues. Trimming stripped 6 bases from V and 0 bases from J, with 5 bases between. The germline CDR1 and CDR2 sequences are MNHNY and SVGAGI (reference sequence). The CDR3 region is CASRPMNTEAFF. The CDR3 bases are TGTGCCAGCAGACCCATGAACACTGAAGCTTTCTTT.

The chain employs TRBV5-1 and TRBJ2-7; 7 nucleotides match TRBD2. The CDR3 runs to 15 residues. In germline, CDR1 is SGHRS, CDR2 YFSETQ. V shed 5 bases and J 1 base; nucleotides not matched to a gene: 9. CDR3 DNA: TGCGCCAGCAGTCCTACGGGGGGTAATTCCTACGAGCAGTACGTC. It is translated as CASSPTGGNSYEQYV.